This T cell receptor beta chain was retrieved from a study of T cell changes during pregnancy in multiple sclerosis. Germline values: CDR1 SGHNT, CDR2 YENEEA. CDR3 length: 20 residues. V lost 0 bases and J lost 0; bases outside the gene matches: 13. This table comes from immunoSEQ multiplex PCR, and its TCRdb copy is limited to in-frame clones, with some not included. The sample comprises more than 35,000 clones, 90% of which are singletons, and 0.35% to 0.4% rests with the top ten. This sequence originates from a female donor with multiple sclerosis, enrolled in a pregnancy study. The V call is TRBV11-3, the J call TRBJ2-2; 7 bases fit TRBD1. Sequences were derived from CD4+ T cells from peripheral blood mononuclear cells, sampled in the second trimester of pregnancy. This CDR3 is CASSLERYTPGQTNTGELFF. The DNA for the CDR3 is TGTGCCAGCAGCTTAGAGAGGTATACTCCGGGACAGACGAACACCGGGGAGCTGTTTTTT. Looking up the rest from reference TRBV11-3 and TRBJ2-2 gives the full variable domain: EAGVVQSPRYKIIEKKQPVAFWCNPISGHNTLYWYLQNLGQGPELLIRYENEEAVDDSQLPKDRFSAERLKGVDSTLKIQPAELGDSAVYLCASSLERYTPGQTNTGELFFGEGSRLTVL.